The TCR beta chain described here comes from a study of blood T cell repertoires in COVID-19. The data were produced by immunoSEQ multiplex PCR, yet TCRdb's version contains in-frame clones alone and is incomplete. The repertoire consists of about 380,000 clones, with less than 90% occurring once and the leading ten covering roughly 3%. This clonotype originated in a woman in her thirties who had recovered from COVID-19. Sequenced sample: PBMCs or T cells enriched from blood (not recorded which).

The CDR3, as DNA: TGTGCCAGCGGCGGCGGGGGGCCGGGCACTGAAGCTTTCTTT. Translated: CASGGGGPGTEAFF. The rearrangement uses TRBV5-8 and TRBJ1-1; TRBD1 might be the D (6 bases). CDR1 and CDR2 from the germline V gene are SGHTS and YDEGEE. V was cut by 7 bases and J by 4 bases, with 17 bases left in between. This CDR3 has 14 amino acids.